Below, 15 T cell receptor beta chains from the same sample are listed, as sequenced in a study of beta chain features in type 1 diabetes. Every isolated RNA sample was fully reverse transcribed, so sequencing captured expressed TCRB transcripts. Here immunoSEQ multiplex PCR was the method, and the copy in TCRdb shows in-frame clones only, minus some. Of some 410,000 clones listed, about 15% were seen once; the top ten hold roughly 0.036%. The source material was naive CD4+ T cells from blood. The receptors shown here come from a man between 25 and 39 years old in good health.

This clone occurred a few times. The chain is built from TRBV5-4 and TRBJ2-1; TRBD2 aligns across 12 bases. Germline V CDR1 and CDR2: SGHNT, YYREEE (reference sequence). Trimming cost V 4 bases and J 10 bases; bases outside gene matches: 12. The length of the CDR3 is 16 residues. CDR3: CASSRPSSGGAEEQFF. CDR3 sequence (DNA): TGTGCCAGCAGCCGTCCCTCTAGCGGGGGGGCAGAGGAGCAGTTCTTC.

This clone was seen only a few times. The chain is built from TRBV7-2 and TRBJ2-1; the D gene is possibly TRBD1 (7 bases). The V end was cut by 5 bases, the J end by 4 bases, with 15 bases between. Germline CDR1 SGHTA, CDR2 FQGNSA. CDR3 length equals 15 residues. The CDR3: CASSHTQGGYNEQFF. The DNA of the CDR3 is TGTGCCAGCAGCCATACCCAGGGGGGATACAATGAGCAGTTCTTC.

The rearrangement uses TRBV4-3 and TRBJ1-1; TRBD1 is a possible D gene (6 bases). Per the germline V gene, CDR1 is LGHNA and CDR2 is YSLEER. The length of the CDR3 is 15 residues. Deletions cut 0 bases from V and 4 bases from J, with 12 bases between. CDR3 protein: CASSQDRGGFTEAFF. Written as DNA, the CDR3 is TGCGCCAGCAGCCAAGATCGGGGGGGCTTCACTGAAGCTTTCTTT.

This clone was seen only a few times. The chain carries TRBV21-1 and TRBJ2-7; the D segment call TRBD2 is taken from the table without a DNA check. TRBV21-1 corresponds to a pseudogene. This CDR3 has 20 residues. The CDR3 sequence is CASSKAGARRASGSSYEQYV. CDR3 sequence (DNA): TGTGCCAGCAGCAAAGCTGGGGCCAGACGGGCTAGCGGGAGCTCCTACGAGCAGTACGTC.

This clone was detected only a few times. The chain carries TRBV6-1 and TRBJ2-7; 8 nucleotides match TRBD1. The CDR3 length is 14 residues. J was trimmed by 0 bases and V by 8 bases; bases with no gene match: 6. Germline V gene sequence: CDR1 MNHNS, CDR2 SASEGT. CDR3 region: CASGGQGFSYEQYF. The CDR3 region has the DNA TGTGCCAGCGGCGGACAGGGATTCTCCTACGAGCAGTACTTC.

CDR3 residues: CASSYTGQGYGYTF. In DNA, the CDR3 is TGTGCCAGCAGTTACACAGGACAGGGTTATGGCTACACCTTC. V and J are TRBV6-5 and TRBJ1-2; 8 positions match TRBD1. Trimming cost V 2 bases and J 5 bases; bases outside gene matches: 4. This CDR3 region has 14 residues. CDR1 and CDR2 (germline): MNHEY, SVGAGI.

V and J are TRBV14 and TRBJ1-2; 10 nucleotides match TRBD1. The germline CDR1 and CDR2 sequences are SGHDN and FVKESK. The CDR3 has 14 amino acids. V lost 4 bases, J lost 7 bases, and 6 bases stayed unmatched. The CDR3 reads CASSPRQGARGYTF. DNA for the CDR3: TGTGCCAGCAGCCCTAGACAGGGGGCTCGTGGCTACACCTTC.

This clone was detected a few times. J is TRBJ2-7 and V is TRBV7-9, with a weak D call TRBD2 (5 bases). CDR1 SEHNR and CDR2 FQNEAQ come from the germline V gene (reference sequence). The CDR3 extends over 16 amino acids. Trimming left V 5 bases short and J 7 bases short, with 24 bases between. The DNA for the CDR3 is TGTGCCAGCAGCCGCGGGCAGGCCATTATGGGTGGGGAGCAGTACTTC. It yields the protein CASSRGQAIMGGEQYF.

The table lists this clone with a few counts. The chain recombines TRBV19 with TRBJ2-5, with D tentatively TRBD2 (5 bases). The CDR3 is 13 residues long. The germline V gene has CDR1 LNHDA and CDR2 SQIVND (reference sequence). With 2 bases removed from V and 4 bases from J, the gap between germline ends came to 8 bases. The CDR3 region is CASSINRGETQYF. The CDR3 DNA reads as TGTGCCAGTAGTATAAACCGGGGAGAGACCCAGTACTTC.

V is TRBV29-1 and J is TRBJ2-1; 9 positions agree with TRBD2. J gave up 10 bases and V 4 bases, and 8 bases lay outside the gene matches. This CDR3 contains 13 residues. Per the germline V gene, CDR1 is SQVTM and CDR2 is ANQGSEA. CDR3 protein: CSVGGRAFEEQFF. CDR3 coding DNA: TGCAGCGTTGGCGGGAGGGCCTTTGAGGAGCAGTTCTTC.

The V gene is TRBV15, the J gene TRBJ2-1; possible D gene TRBD2, 5 bases. CDR1 and CDR2 (germline): LNHNV, YYDKDF (reference sequence). Between the trimmed V and J ends, which lost 1 base and 4 bases, there was a span of 17 bases. The CDR3 is made up of 17 amino acids. This CDR3 reads CATSRAATSRTYNEQFF. CDR3 DNA sequence: TGTGCCACCAGCAGAGCCGCGACTTCCCGGACTTACAATGAGCAGTTCTTC.

This chain links TRBV30 with TRBJ2-1; 12 bases are shared with TRBD2. The CDR3 contains 15 residues. Germline values: CDR1 GTSNPN, CDR2 SVGIG (reference sequence). V lost 7 bases to trimming and J lost 1 base; unmatched junction nucleotides: 5. The CDR3 nucleotides read TGTGCCTTCAAAGGGACTAGCGGGTCCTACAATGAGCAGTTCTTC. Amino acid sequence: CAFKGTSGSYNEQFF.

V gene TRBV14 combines with J gene TRBJ1-2, with TRBD1 as a possible D gene (5 bases). With 0 bases removed from V and 7 bases from J, the gap between germline ends came to 15 bases. Germline V gene data show CDR1 as SGHDN and CDR2 as FVKESK. This CDR3 is built from 15 residues. In DNA, the CDR3 is TGTGCCAGCAGCCAAGATCGACAGCCCCGGGGTGGCTACACCTTC. Encoded protein: CASSQDRQPRGGYTF. Looking up the rest from reference TRBV14 and TRBJ1-2 gives the full variable domain: EAGVTQFPSHSVIEKGQTVTLRCDPISGHDNLYWYRRVMGKEIKFLLHFVKESKQDESGMPNNRFLAERTGGTYSTLKVQPAELEDSGVYFCASSQDRQPRGGYTFGSGTRLTVV.

The chain couples TRBV18 to TRBJ2-5; D ambiguous. The CDR3 runs 16 residues. Germline CDR1 is KGHSH and CDR2 is LQKENI. V lost 3 bases and J 9 bases, leaving 23 bases between the germline ends. The CDR3 DNA is TGTGCCAGCTCACCCTTAGACAATGTTCCCACCACGTCCCAGTACTTC. Translating gives CASSPLDNVPTTSQYF.

Only a few counts were recorded for this clone. This rearrangement joins TRBV14 to TRBJ1-2, with unresolved D. The CDR3 sequence is 15 residues long. Germline-derived CDR1 and CDR2 are SGHDN and FVKESK. V lost 0 bases and J lost 3, with 11 bases in between. The CDR3 protein is CASSQDPYRDYGYTF. The CDR3 region has the DNA TGTGCCAGCAGCCAAGATCCGTACAGAGACTATGGCTACACCTTC.